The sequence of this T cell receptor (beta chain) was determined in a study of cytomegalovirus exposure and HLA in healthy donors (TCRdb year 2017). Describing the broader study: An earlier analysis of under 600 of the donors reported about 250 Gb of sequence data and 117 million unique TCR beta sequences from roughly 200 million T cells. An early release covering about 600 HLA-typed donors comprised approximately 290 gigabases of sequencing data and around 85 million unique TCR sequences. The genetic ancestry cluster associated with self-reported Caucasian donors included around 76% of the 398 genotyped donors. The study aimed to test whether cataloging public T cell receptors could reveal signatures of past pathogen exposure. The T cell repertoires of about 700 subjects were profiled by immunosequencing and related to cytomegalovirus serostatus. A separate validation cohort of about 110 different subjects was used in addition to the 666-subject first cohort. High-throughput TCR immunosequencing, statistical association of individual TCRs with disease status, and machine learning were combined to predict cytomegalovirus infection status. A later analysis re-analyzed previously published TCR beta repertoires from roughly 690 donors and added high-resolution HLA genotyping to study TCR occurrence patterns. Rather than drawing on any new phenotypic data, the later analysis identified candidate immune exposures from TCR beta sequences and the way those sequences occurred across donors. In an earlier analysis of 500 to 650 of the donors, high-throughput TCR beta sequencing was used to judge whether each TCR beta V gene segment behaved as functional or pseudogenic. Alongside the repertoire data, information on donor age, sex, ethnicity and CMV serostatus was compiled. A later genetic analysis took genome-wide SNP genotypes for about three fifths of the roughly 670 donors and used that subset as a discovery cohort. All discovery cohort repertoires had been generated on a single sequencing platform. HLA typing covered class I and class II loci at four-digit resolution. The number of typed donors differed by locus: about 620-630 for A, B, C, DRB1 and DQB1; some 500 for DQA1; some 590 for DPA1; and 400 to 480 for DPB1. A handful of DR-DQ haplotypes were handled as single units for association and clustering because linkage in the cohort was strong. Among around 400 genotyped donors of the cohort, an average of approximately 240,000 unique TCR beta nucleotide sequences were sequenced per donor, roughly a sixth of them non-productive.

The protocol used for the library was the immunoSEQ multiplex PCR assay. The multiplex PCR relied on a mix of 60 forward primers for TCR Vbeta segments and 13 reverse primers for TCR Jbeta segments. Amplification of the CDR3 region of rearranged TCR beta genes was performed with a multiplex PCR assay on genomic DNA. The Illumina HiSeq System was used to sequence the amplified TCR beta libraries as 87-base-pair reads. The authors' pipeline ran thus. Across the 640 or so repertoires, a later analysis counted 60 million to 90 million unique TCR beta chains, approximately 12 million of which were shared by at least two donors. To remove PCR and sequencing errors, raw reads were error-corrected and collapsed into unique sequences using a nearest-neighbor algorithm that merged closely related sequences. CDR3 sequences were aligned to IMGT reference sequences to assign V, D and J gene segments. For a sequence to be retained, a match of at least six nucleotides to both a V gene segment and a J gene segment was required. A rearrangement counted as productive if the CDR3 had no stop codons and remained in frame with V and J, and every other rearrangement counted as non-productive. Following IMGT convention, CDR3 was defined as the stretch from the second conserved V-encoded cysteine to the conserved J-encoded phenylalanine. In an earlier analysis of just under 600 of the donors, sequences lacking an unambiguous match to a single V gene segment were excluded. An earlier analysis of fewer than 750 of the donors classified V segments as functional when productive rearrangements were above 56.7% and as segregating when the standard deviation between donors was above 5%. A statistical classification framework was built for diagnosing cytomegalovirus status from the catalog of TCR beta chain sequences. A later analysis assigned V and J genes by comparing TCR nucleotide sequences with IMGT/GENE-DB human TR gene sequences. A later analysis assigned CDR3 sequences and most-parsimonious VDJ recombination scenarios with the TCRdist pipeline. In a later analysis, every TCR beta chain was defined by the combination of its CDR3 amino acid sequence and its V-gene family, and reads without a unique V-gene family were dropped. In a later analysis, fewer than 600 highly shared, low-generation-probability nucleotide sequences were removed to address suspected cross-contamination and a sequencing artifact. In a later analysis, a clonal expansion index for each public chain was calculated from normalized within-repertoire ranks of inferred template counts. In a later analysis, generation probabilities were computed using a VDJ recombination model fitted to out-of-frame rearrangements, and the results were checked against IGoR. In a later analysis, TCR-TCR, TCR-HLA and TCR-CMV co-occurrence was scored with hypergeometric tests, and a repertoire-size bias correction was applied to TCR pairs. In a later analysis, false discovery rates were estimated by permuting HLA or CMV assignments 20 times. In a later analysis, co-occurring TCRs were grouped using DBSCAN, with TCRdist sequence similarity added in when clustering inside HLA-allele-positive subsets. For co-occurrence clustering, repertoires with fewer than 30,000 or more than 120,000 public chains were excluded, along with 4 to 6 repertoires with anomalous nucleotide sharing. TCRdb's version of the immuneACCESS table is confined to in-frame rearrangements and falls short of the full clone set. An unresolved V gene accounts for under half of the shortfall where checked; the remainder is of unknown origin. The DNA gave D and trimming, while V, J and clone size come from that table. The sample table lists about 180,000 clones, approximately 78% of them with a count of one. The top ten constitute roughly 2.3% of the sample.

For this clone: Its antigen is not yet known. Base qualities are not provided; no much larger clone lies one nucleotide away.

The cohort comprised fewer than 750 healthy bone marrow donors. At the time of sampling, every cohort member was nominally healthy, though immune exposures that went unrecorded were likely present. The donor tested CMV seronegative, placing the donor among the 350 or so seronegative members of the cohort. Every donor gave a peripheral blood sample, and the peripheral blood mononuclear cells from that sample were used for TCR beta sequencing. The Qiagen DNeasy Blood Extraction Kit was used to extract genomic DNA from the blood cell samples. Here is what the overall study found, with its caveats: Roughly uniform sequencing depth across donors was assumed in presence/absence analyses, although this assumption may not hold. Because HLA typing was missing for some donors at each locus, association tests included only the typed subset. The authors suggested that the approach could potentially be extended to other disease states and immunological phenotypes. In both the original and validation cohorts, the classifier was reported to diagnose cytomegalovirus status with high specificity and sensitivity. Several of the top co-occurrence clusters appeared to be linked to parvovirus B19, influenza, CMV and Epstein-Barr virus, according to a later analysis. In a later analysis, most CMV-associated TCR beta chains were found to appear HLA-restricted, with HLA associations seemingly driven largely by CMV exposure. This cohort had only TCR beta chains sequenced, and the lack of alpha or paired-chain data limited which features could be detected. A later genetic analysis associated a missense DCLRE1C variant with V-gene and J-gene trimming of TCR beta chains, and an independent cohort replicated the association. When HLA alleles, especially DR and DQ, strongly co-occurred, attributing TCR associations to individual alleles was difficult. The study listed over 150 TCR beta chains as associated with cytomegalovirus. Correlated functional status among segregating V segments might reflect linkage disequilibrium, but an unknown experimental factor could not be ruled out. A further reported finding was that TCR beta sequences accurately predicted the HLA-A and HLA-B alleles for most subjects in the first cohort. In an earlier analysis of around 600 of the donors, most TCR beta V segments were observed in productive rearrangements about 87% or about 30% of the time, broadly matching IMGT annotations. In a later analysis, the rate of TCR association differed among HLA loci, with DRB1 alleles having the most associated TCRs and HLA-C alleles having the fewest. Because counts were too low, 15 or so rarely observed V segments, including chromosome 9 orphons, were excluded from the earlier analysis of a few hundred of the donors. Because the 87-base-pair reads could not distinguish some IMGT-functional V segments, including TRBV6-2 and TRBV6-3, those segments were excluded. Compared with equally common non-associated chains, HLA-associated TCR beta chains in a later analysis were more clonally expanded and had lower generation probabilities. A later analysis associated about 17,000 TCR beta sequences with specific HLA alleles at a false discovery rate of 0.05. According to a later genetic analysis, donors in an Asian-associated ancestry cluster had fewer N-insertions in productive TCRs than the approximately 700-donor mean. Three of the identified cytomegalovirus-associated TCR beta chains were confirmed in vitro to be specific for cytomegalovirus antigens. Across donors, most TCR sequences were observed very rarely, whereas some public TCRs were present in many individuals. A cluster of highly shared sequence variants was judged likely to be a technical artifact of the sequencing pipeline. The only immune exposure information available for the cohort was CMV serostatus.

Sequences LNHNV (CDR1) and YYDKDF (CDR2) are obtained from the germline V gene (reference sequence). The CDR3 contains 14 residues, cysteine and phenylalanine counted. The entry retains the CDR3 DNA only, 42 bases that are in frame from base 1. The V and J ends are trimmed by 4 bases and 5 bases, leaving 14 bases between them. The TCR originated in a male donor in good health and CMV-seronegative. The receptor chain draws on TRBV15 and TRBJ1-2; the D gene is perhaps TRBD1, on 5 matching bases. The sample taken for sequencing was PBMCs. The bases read TGTGCCACCAGCACCCGGACACCTGTATATGGCTACACCTTC. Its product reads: CATSTRTPVYGYTF.